The rows below give T cell receptor beta chains drawn from one sample of a study of shared clonotypes between healthy human individuals. Clones were read by immunoSEQ multiplex PCR, and TCRdb kept only the in-frame ones, dropping some. The data show 110,000 or so clones, more than 65% seen once. The sequenced sample was memory CD8+ T cells sorted from blood. These receptors all stem from a woman in her 30s in good health. Each CDR3 is given with its conserved first and last residue. The D gene is left open where the match is weak. Clone size is not always given. Where it is, it says once, few, many or a class for expanded clones.

d_call,clone_size,j_call,v_call,cdr3_aa,cdr3_nt
-,-,TRBJ1-6,TRBV9,CASRGGSGSPLHF,TGTGCCAGCAGGGGGGGCAGTGGATCACCCCTCCACTTT
TRBD1,many,TRBJ2-2,TRBV27,CASSLIPGQGNGELFF,TGTGCCAGCAGTTTGATCCCCGGACAGGGCAACGGGGAGCTGTTTTTT
-,-,TRBJ2-3,TRBV28,CASSFYREGVDTQYF,TGTGCCAGCAGTTTCTACAGGGAGGGTGTGGATACGCAGTATTTT
-,-,TRBJ1-1,TRBV19,CASSIIGDGNTEAFF,TGTGCCAGTAGTATAATCGGGGACGGGAACACTGAAGCTTTCTTT
-,-,TRBJ2-1,TRBV9,CASNVGEADNNEQFF,TGTGCCAGCAACGTAGGGGAAGCGGATAACAATGAGCAGTTCTTC
-,-,TRBJ2-1,TRBV27,CASSLDRQYNEQFF,TGTGCCAGCAGTTTAGACAGGCAATACAATGAGCAGTTCTTC
TRBD1,-,TRBJ2-7,TRBV6-1,CASSDSGTGGYEQYF,TGTGCCAGCAGTGATTCCGGGACAGGGGGATACGAGCAGTACTTC
-,-,TRBJ2-2,TRBV25-1,CASSDRTQGVSGELFF,TGTGCCAGCAGTGACCGGACCCAGGGAGTCTCCGGGGAGCTGTTTTTT
-,-,TRBJ1-2,TRBV13,CASRGTGAGGYGYTF,TGTGCCAGCAGGGGCACCGGGGCGGGCGGCTATGGCTACACCTTC
TRBD1,-,TRBJ1-5,TRBV19,CASSIDRAWNQPQHF,TGTGCCAGTAGTATCGACAGGGCCTGGAATCAGCCCCAGCATTTT
TRBD1,-,TRBJ1-6,TRBV28,CASRQRQGNSPLHF,TGTGCCAGCAGACAACGACAGGGGAATTCACCCCTCCACTTT
TRBD2,-,TRBJ2-1,TRBV6-4,CASSPTLAGGNEQFF,TGTGCCAGCAGTCCTACTCTAGCGGGAGGGAACGAGCAGTTCTTC
-,-,TRBJ2-7,TRBV28,CASSPAPLRRLYEQYF,TGTGCCAGCAGTCCAGCCCCCCTCAGACGGCTTTACGAGCAGTACTTC
-,-,TRBJ2-1,TRBV5-1,CASTAYGWEQFF,TGCGCCAGCACCGCCTACGGCTGGGAGCAGTTCTTC
TRBD1,-,TRBJ2-7,TRBV2,CASIRQGSVYEQYF,TGTGCCAGCATACGACAGGGGTCGGTTTACGAGCAGTACTTC
-,-,TRBJ2-7,TRBV27,CASSSVYLVHGNEQYF,TGTGCCAGCAGTTCCGTGTATCTGGTCCATGGCAACGAGCAGTACTTC
TRBD1,-,TRBJ2-7,TRBV25-1,CASSDGAGGPYEQYF,TGTGCCAGCAGTGATGGTGCAGGGGGCCCCTACGAGCAGTACTTC
-,-,TRBJ1-1,TRBV27,CASSLSGAPRFEAFF,TGTGCCAGCAGTTTATCGGGGGCACCCCGTTTTGAAGCTTTCTTT
-,once,TRBJ2-1,TRBV19,CASGNGAGFF,TGTGCCAGTGGTAACGGGGCGGGGTTCTTC
-,many,TRBJ1-3,TRBV15,CATSMIMTGSGNTIYF,TGTGCCACCAGCATGATTATGACAGGCTCTGGAAACACCATATATTTT
-,-,TRBJ1-1,TRBV1,CTSPPPGNTEAFF,TGCACCAGCCCTCCCCCAGGGAATACTGAAGCTTTCTTT
-,few,TRBJ1-2,TRBV9,CASSVAGNNYGYTF,TGTGCCAGCAGCGTAGCAGGGAACAACTATGGCTACACCTTC
TRBD2,-,TRBJ2-1,TRBV7-2,CASSKVIPGLAGVREQFF,TGTGCCAGCAGCAAAGTCATTCCGGGACTAGCGGGAGTTAGAGAGCAGTTCTTC
-,-,TRBJ1-5,TRBV6-1,CASSAGQEGQPQHF,TGTGCCAGCAGTGCAGGGCAGGAAGGCCAGCCCCAGCATTTT
-,-,TRBJ1-2,TRBV25-1,CASGGNYGYTF,TGTGCCAGCGGGGGGAACTATGGCTACACCTTC
-,-,TRBJ1-1,TRBV30,CAWSVKGDTEAFF,TGTGCCTGGAGTGTAAAGGGAGACACTGAAGCTTTCTTT
-,many,TRBJ2-1,TRBV6-5,CASSYGGLSEQFF,TGTGCCAGCAGTTACGGAGGACTTAGTGAGCAGTTCTTC
TRBD2,-,TRBJ2-1,TRBV13,CASSFTGTKNEQFF,TGTGCCAGCAGCTTCACCGGGACTAAAAATGAGCAGTTCTTC
-,-,TRBJ2-2,TRBV15,CATSRSKDGFGELVF,TGTGCCACCAGCAGATCCAAGGACGGGTTCGGGGAGCTGGTTTTT
-,-,TRBJ2-5,TRBV5-4,CASSLEAGRLAGVRETQYF,TGTGCCAGCAGCTTGGAGGCCGGTCGGTTGGCAGGGGTTAGGGAGACCCAGTACTTC
TRBD2,few,TRBJ2-7,TRBV5-1,CASSTYSGRTPYEQYF,TGCGCCAGCAGCACTTATAGCGGGAGAACACCCTACGAGCAGTACTTC
TRBD2,-,TRBJ2-3,TRBV15,CATSRDMKVLGLAGHKDTQYF,TGTGCCACCAGCAGAGATATGAAGGTACTGGGACTAGCGGGACATAAAGATACGCAGTATTTT
-,-,TRBJ1-2,TRBV7-8,CASSPRNQGGDYGYTF,TGTGCCAGCAGCCCCCGAAACCAGGGCGGTGACTATGGCTACACCTTC
TRBD2,-,TRBJ2-2,TRBV28,CASTLAGVVAGELFF,TGTGCCAGCACCTTAGCGGGAGTAGTCGCCGGGGAGCTGTTTTTT
-,-,TRBJ2-7,TRBV5-5,CASSLGVAGTYEQYF,TGTGCCAGCAGCTTGGGTGTTGCGGGGACCTACGAGCAGTACTTC
-,-,TRBJ2-5,TRBV9,CASSDRRLGETQYF,TGTGCCAGCAGCGACCGCCGGTTGGGAGAGACCCAGTACTTC
-,-,TRBJ1-1,TRBV11-1,CASSLGLNTEAFF,TGTGCCAGCAGCCTGGGACTGAACACTGAAGCTTTCTTT
TRBD1,-,TRBJ2-2,TRBV19,CASMTGVGTGELFF,TGTGCCAGTATGACAGGGGTCGGCACCGGGGAGCTGTTTTTT
TRBD1,-,TRBJ2-4,TRBV27,CASRRGTGWKNIQYF,TGTGCCAGTCGGCGCGGGACAGGGTGGAAAAACATTCAGTACTTC
TRBD1,-,TRBJ1-2,TRBV6-5,CASSWDSSGYTF,TGTGCCAGCAGCTGGGACAGTAGCGGCTACACCTTC
TRBD1,-,TRBJ2-7,TRBV28,CASSWGQRYF,TGTGCCAGCAGCTGGGGACAGCGGTACTTC
-,-,TRBJ2-5,TRBV27,CASKGTGQETQYF,TGTGCCAGCAAGGGGACGGGACAAGAGACCCAGTACTTC
-,-,TRBJ2-7,TRBV7-9,CASSLAIASVYEQYF,TGTGCCAGCAGCCTCGCGATTGCTTCAGTCTACGAGCAGTACTTC
-,-,TRBJ2-7,TRBV10-3,CAISEGRESGAYEQYF,TGTGCCATCAGTGAGGGACGGGAGTCGGGGGCCTACGAGCAGTACTTC
-,-,TRBJ2-7,TRBV4-1,CASSQGVGRDEQYF,TGCGCCAGCAGCCAAGGGGTGGGGCGGGACGAGCAGTACTTC
-,-,TRBJ2-1,TRBV6-4,CASSDSHGVARQFF,TGTGCCAGCAGTGACTCACATGGGGTAGCTAGGCAGTTCTTC
TRBD2,-,TRBJ2-3,TRBV6-4,CASSPLGGSGRDTQYF,TGTGCCAGCAGTCCCCTCGGAGGGAGCGGGAGAGATACGCAGTATTTT
-,-,TRBJ2-1,TRBV5-4,CASSLTASFSNEQFF,TGTGCCAGCAGCTTGACGGCTAGTTTTTCCAATGAGCAGTTCTTC
-,-,TRBJ1-1,TRBV11-2,CASSQRQTSLGTEAFF,TGTGCCAGCAGCCAGAGACAGACCTCCCTGGGCACTGAAGCTTTCTTT
-,-,TRBJ2-7,TRBV28,CASSLWGLATSYEQYF,TGTGCCAGCAGTTTGTGGGGGCTCGCGACCTCCTACGAGCAGTACTTC
-,-,TRBJ1-5,TRBV7-9,CASSRGRTQHF,TGTGCCAGCAGCCGGGGACGGACCCAGCATTTT
-,-,TRBJ1-2,TRBV5-8,CASSFGGPGYTF,TGTGCCAGCAGCTTTGGGGGACCCGGCTACACCTTC
-,-,TRBJ1-2,TRBV2,CASSRDRSNYGYTF,TGTGCCAGCAGTCGAGACAGGTCCAACTATGGCTACACCTTC
-,-,TRBJ2-7,TRBV5-1,CASSAGPDNNYEQYF,TGCGCCAGCAGCGCGGGACCAGACAATAACTACGAGCAGTACTTC
TRBD2,-,TRBJ2-3,TRBV5-6,CASSLATLAGVSDTQYF,TGTGCCAGCAGCCTCGCAACCCTAGCGGGAGTTTCGGATACGCAGTATTTT